This T cell receptor (beta chain) was documented in a study of blood T cell repertoires in COVID-19. Participants, roughly 18 to 90 years old, spanned 24 US areas. Self-reported history from a screening survey and questionnaire set each donor's cohort. The protocol was immunoSEQ multiplex PCR, while the TCRdb copy is restricted to in-frame clones and leaves out a portion. Among about 310,000 clones, around 90% were seen once, and the ten largest hold approximately 4.3%. V shed 4 bases and J 6 bases; nucleotides not matched to a gene: 13. This CDR3 region has 17 residues. Germline CDR1 reads SGHRS; CDR2 reads YFSETQ.

The receptor comes from a woman aged 18-29 years with acute COVID-19. J is TRBJ2-2 and V is TRBV5-1; 9 bases match TRBD2. Sequenced material: PBMCs or T cells enriched from blood (not recorded which). The CDR3 here is CASSQTGTSTRAGELFF. In nucleotides, the CDR3 is TGCGCCAGCAGCCAAACCGGGACTAGCACGAGGGCCGGGGAGCTGTTTTTT.